The clone carrying this T cell receptor beta chain was counted a single time. Its target is unknown. The sample is drawn from a study of T cell responses to AZD1222 COVID-19 vaccine. CDR3 size: 16 residues. The germline gives CDR1 SGHRS, CDR2 YFSETQ. Trimming cost V 6 bases and J 3 bases; bases outside gene matches: 11. Whole-study results and caveats: Nearly half of spike-specific TCRs reportedly go after variant regions that carry no mutations. White British donors predominated, females outnumbered males, and clonal diversity was possibly underestimated.

Assay used: immunoSEQ multiplex PCR; TCRdb lists only in-frame clones, some missing. Of about 180,000 clones detected, around 88% appear once; the ten largest clones hold approximately 8%. Here the sequenced sample was peripheral blood, taken on day 0 of AZD1222 vaccination. The chain recombines TRBV5-1 with TRBJ2-5, with TRBD1 identical over 10 bases. This receptor was taken from an adult in good health. CDR3 residues: CASTNRPGQGKETQYF. CDR3 bases: TGCGCCAGCACCAATAGACCGGGACAGGGGAAAGAGACCCAGTACTTC.